The 14 T cell receptor beta chains below all came from one sample that was sequenced in a study of untreated major depressive disorder. Assay used: immunoSEQ multiplex PCR; TCRdb lists only in-frame clones, some missing. The sample shows over 20,000 clones, 90% to 95% of them seen only once. The sequencing input was CD4+ T cells from PBMCs. These receptors came from a man aged 25 to 40 in good health.

The chain combines TRBV2 with TRBJ2-7; 10 positions agree with TRBD1. The CDR3 extends over 12 amino acids. Germline V lookup: CDR1 SNHLY, CDR2 FYNNEI. The V segment lost 6 bases and the J segment 6 bases; nucleotides outside the gene matches: 2. CDR3 nucleotide sequence: TGTGCCAGCAGCGGGACAGGGGTCGAGCAGTACTTC. This sequence encodes CASSGTGVEQYF.

The chain combines TRBV4-2 with TRBJ2-6, with D unresolved. Trimming took off 7 bases at V and 0 bases at J, with 13 bases between the two ends. The CDR3 length is 16 residues. The germline CDR1 and CDR2 sequences are LGHNA and YNFKEQ. The CDR3 sequence is CASTRSHSSGANVLTF. The CDR3 coding sequence is TGTGCCAGCACCCGATCCCACAGCTCTGGGGCCAACGTCCTGACTTTC.

V gene TRBV11-1 combines with J gene TRBJ2-1; 7 positions match TRBD1. Germline V lookup: CDR1 SGHAT, CDR2 FQDESV (reference sequence). The CDR3 consists of 15 residues. The J segment lost 5 bases and the V segment lost 4 bases, leaving 8 bases of the junction unmatched. This CDR3 is CASSSDRVPNNEQFF. The CDR3 region has the DNA TGTGCCAGCAGCTCCGACAGGGTCCCCAACAATGAGCAGTTCTTC.

V is TRBV9 and J is TRBJ2-5; weak D call: TRBD2 (5 bases). Trimming removed 0 bases from V and 2 bases from J, with 14 bases in between. The CDR3 totals 16 residues. In germline, CDR1 is SGDLS, CDR2 YYNGEE. The CDR3 spells CASSVAGGQHQETQYF. The CDR3 DNA sequence: TGTGCCAGCAGCGTAGCGGGCGGGCAGCATCAAGAGACCCAGTACTTC.

The gene calls are TRBV5-4 and TRBJ2-7; D might be TRBD2 (6 bases). This CDR3 has 15 amino acids. V was pared by 7 bases and J by 1 base, with 18 bases between. Per the germline V gene, CDR1 is SGHNT and CDR2 is YYREEE (reference sequence). CDR3 coding DNA: TGTGCCAGCGTCTATGGCGGGATTAGGTCCTACGAGCAGTACTTC. This translates into CASVYGGIRSYEQYF.

This clone was found once. The chain has TRBV5-4 and TRBJ1-1, with D maybe TRBD1 (5 bases). CDR3 length: 14 amino acids. Germline V gene data show CDR1 as SGHNT and CDR2 as YYREEE (reference sequence). Trimming pared 0 bases from V and 3 bases from J, leaving 9 bases between. CDR3 protein: CASSLEGVDTEAFF. DNA for the CDR3: TGTGCCAGCAGCTTGGAAGGGGTGGACACTGAAGCTTTCTTT.

This clone was observed a handful of times. The CDR3 DNA reads as TGTGCCAGCTCTCGGCCGAACACTGAAGCTTTCTTT. This sequence encodes CASSRPNTEAFF. This chain uses TRBV18 with TRBJ1-1; the D is unclear. The germline V gene encodes CDR1 KGHSH and CDR2 LQKENI. The CDR3 has 12 amino acids. Trimming removed 6 bases at V and 1 base at J, with 6 bases between.

This clone has only one observation. The chain combines TRBV9 with TRBJ1-3; D is unresolved. The CDR3 runs to 14 residues. Trimming took 3 bases from V and 0 from J, leaving 7 bases between them. Germline loops: CDR1 SGDLS, CDR2 YYNGEE. CDR3 DNA sequence: TGTGCCAGCAGCGCCACAGTCTCTGGAAACACCATATATTTT. Translating it yields CASSATVSGNTIYF. The full variable domain, its missing parts supplied by reference TRBV9 and TRBJ1-3, is DSGVTQTPKHLITATGQRVTLRCSPRSGDLSVYWYQQSLDQGLQFLIQYYNGEERAKGNILERFSAQQFPDLHSELNLSSLELGDSALYFCASSATVSGNTIYFGEGSWLTVV.

The rearrangement links TRBV29-1 to TRBJ1-2; a weak D match, TRBD1 (6 bases). Trimming pared 2 bases from V and 7 bases from J, leaving 14 bases between. The CDR3 spans 13 residues. CDR1 and CDR2 from the germline V gene are SQVTM and ANQGSEA. The CDR3 coding sequence is TGCAGCGTTGAAACGTTGGGGGCTGGTGGCTACACCTTC. Translated, it gives CSVETLGAGGYTF.

The chain links TRBV7-2 to TRBJ2-3; D might be TRBD1 (5 bases). The CDR3 sequence is 13 residues long. Trimming stripped 3 bases from V and 4 bases from J, with 8 bases between. CDR1 SGHTA and CDR2 FQGNSA come from the germline V gene. The CDR3 reads CASSFQGADTQYF. CDR3 sequence (DNA): TGTGCCAGCAGCTTCCAGGGTGCAGATACGCAGTATTTT.

V is TRBV7-7 and J is TRBJ2-6; 13 bases are a match to TRBD2. Germline assignment: CDR1 SSHAT and CDR2 FNYEAQ (reference sequence). The ends lost 5 bases at V and 0 bases at J; junction bases unmatched: 7. The CDR3 runs to 19 residues. Here the CDR3 DNA reads TGTGCCAGCAGCCTCGGACTAGCGGGGGCCCCCTCTGGGGCCAACGTCCTGACTTTC. Protein product: CASSLGLAGAPSGANVLTF.

CDR3 nucleotide sequence: TGTGCCAGCAGCATTCAGCGGGAGGAGTTCTTC. This codes for CASSIQREEFF. The chain joins TRBV7-9 to TRBJ2-1; 9 bases align to TRBD2. Germline loops: CDR1 SEHNR, CDR2 FQNEAQ (reference sequence). After removal of 5 bases from V and 14 bases from J, the junction contained 4 bases not matched to a gene. The CDR3 is 11 amino acids. The whole variable domain, remainder taken from reference TRBV7-9 and TRBJ2-1, is DTGVSQNPRHKITKRGQNVTFRCDPISEHNRLYWYRQTLGQGPEFLTYFQNEAQLEKSRLLSDRFSAERPKGSFSTLEIQRTEQGDSAMYLCASSIQREEFFGPGTRLTVL.

The chain links TRBV7-2 to TRBJ2-7, with 10 positions matching TRBD2. CDR3 length equals 15 residues. CDR1 is SGHTA and CDR2 is FQGNSA in the germline V gene. Losses at the gene ends were 7 bases for V and 5 bases for J; bases not matched to a gene: 11. The CDR3 loop reads CASTYTSGITNEQYF. The DNA of the CDR3 is TGTGCCAGCACCTATACTAGCGGGATAACCAACGAGCAGTACTTC. Based on the CDR3 plus reference TRBV7-2 and TRBJ2-7, the full variable domain is GAGVSQSPSNKVTEKGKDVELRCDPISGHTALYWYRQSLGQGLEFLIYFQGNSAPDKSGLPSDRFSAERTGGSVSTLTIQRTQQEDSAVYLCASTYTSGITNEQYFGPGTRLTVT.

This chain connects TRBV6-6 to TRBJ2-1, with D uncertain. Germline V CDR1 and CDR2: MNHNY, SVGAGI (reference sequence). The CDR3 runs to 12 residues. The V and J ends lost 0 bases and 6 bases respectively, with 3 bases between them. The CDR3 DNA reads TGTGCCAGCAGTTACTCGTCCAATGAGCAGTTCTTC. Translating it yields CASSYSSNEQFF.